This T cell receptor beta chain was identified during a study of blood T cells in healthy people across ages. Germline lookup yields CDR1 MNHEY and CDR2 SMNVEV (reference sequence). This CDR3 is built from 13 residues. Trimming took 5 bases from V and 7 from J, leaving 14 bases between them. It was with a sample-barcoded 5' primer and a J-beta primer mix that a second PCR of about 6 to 11 cycles was run. Via MiXCR, TCRdb re-called the 5' RACE reads, giving one row per CDR3 protein. Of 590,000 or so distinct CDR3 sequences listed, less than 35% are singletons. This TCR derives from a woman older than 75 in good health. The sequenced sample was blood. This chain links TRBV27 with TRBJ2-5; weak D call: TRBD1 (6 bases). In DNA form, the CDR3 reads TGTGCCAGCAGTGATCCGGGACACCGGACCCAGTACTTC. As protein: CASSDPGHRTQYF.